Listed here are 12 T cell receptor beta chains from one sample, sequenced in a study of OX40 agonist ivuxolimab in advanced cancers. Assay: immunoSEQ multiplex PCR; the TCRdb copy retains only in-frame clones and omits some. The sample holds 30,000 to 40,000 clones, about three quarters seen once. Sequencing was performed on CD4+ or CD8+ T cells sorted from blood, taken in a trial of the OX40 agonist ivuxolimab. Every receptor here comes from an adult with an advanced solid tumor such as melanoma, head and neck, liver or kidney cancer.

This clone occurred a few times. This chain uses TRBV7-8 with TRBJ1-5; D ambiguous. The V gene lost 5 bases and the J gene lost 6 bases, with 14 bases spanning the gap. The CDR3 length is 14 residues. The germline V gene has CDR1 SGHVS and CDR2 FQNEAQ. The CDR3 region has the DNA TGTGCCAGCAGCCCGTTGGAGGGAGGTCAGCCCCAGCATTTT. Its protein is CASSPLEGGQPQHF.

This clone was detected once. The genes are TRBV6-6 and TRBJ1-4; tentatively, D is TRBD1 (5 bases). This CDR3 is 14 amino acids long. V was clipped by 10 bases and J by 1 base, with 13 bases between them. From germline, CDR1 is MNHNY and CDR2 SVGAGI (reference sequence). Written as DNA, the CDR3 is TGTGCCACGCAACGTCAGGGAACTAATGAAAAACTGTTTTTT. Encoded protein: CATQRQGTNEKLFF.

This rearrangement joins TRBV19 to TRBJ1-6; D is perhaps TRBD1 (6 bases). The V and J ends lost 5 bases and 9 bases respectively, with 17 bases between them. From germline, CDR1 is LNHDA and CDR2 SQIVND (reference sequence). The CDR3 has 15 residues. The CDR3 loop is CASSQQSQGISPLHF. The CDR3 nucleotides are TGTGCCAGTAGTCAGCAAAGTCAGGGGATTTCACCCCTCCACTTT.

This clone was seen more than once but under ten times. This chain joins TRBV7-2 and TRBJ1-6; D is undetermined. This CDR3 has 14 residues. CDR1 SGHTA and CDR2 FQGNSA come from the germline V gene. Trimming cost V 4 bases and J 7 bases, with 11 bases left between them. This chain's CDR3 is CASSSRTENSPLHF. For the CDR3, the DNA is TGTGCCAGCAGCTCTAGGACGGAGAATTCACCCCTCCACTTT.

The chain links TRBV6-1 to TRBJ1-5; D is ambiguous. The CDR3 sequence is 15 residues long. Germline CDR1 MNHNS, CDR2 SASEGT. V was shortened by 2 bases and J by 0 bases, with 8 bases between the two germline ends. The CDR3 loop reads CASSEMVHSNQPQHF. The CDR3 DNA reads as TGTGCCAGCAGTGAAATGGTCCATAGCAATCAGCCCCAGCATTTT.

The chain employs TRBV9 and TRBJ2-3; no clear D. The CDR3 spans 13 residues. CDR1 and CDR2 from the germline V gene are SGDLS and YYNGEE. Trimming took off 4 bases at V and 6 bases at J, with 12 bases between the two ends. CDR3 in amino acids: CASSFGSKDTQYF. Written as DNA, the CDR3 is TGTGCCAGCAGCTTTGGGTCCAAGGATACGCAGTATTTT.

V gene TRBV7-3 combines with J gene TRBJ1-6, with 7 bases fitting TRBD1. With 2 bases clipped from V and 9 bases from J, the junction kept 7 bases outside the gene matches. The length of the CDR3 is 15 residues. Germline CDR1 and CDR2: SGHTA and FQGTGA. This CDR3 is CASSLGSGGGSPLHF. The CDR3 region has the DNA TGTGCCAGCAGCTTAGGGTCAGGGGGAGGTTCACCCCTCCACTTT.

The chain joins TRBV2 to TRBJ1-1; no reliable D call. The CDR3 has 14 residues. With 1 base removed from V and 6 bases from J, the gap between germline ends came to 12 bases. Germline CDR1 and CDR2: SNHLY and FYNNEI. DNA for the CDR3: TGTGCCAGCAGTGAAGGCCGGGTTGGGGCTGAAGCTTTCTTT. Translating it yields CASSEGRVGAEAFF.

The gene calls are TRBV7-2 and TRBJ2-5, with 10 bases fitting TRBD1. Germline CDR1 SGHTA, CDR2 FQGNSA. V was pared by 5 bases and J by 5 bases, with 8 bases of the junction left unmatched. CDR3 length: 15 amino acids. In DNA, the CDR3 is TGTGCCAGCAGCCGGGGACAGGGGAATGGGGAGACCCAGTACTTC. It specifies CASSRGQGNGETQYF.

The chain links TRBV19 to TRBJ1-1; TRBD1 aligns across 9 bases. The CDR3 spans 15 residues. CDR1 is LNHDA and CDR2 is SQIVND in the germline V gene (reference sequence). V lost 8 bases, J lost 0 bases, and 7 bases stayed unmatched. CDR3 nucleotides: TGTGCCAGTGGCGGACAGGGGCCCTTGAACACTGAAGCTTTCTTT. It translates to CASGGQGPLNTEAFF.

The CDR3 DNA sequence: TGTGCCAGCAGCCAACAGGGGAAAATTGGTGGCTACACCTTC. The encoded protein is CASSQQGKIGGYTF. The chain carries TRBV4-2 and TRBJ1-2; weak D call: TRBD1 (6 bases). Germline CDR1 LGHNA, CDR2 YNFKEQ. CDR3 length: 14 amino acids. Between the trimmed V and J ends, which lost 2 bases and 7 bases, there was a span of 14 bases.

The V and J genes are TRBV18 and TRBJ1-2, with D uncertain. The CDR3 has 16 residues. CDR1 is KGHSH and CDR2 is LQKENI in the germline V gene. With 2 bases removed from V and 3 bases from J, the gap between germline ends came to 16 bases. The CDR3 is CASSPGWEVAYYGYTF. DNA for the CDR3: TGTGCCAGCTCACCAGGTTGGGAAGTGGCCTACTATGGCTACACCTTC.